The rows below give T cell receptor beta chains drawn from one sample of a study of identical twins. TCRdb ran MiXCR on the 5' RACE reads and lists one entry per CDR3 protein. In the table there are 1,800,000 or so distinct CDR3 sequences, under 35% of which are singletons. Sequencing was performed on cord blood. These receptors all come from a newborn girl in good health. CDR3s include the opening cysteine and the closing phenylalanine or tryptophan. Clone sizes are given selectively: once, few, many, or a class where the clone is expanded.

v_call clone_size cdr3_aa
TRBV20-1 . CSAPLAGGKYNEQYF
TRBV5-1 medium-sized CASSLSTDTQYF
TRBV20-1 . CSATGLAPPGGELFF
TRBV11-2 few CASSLMVRTSGSVEQFF
TRBV4-2 . CASRRADRGFSPPHF
TRBV2 few CASGRDRNTQYF
TRBV20-1 few CSARDPWQLAGGGYNEQFF
TRBV18 . CASCLRGRYDTEAFF
TRBV12-3/TRBV12-4 many CASSPDSLAKNIQYF
TRBV20-1 . CSARVQGGGTDTQYF
TRBV20-1 . CSARGGVTTDGTQYF
TRBV6-5 . CASRDYADTEAFF
TRBV20-1 few CSASARGTGSYEQYF
TRBV25-1 . CASSPGTGGGLFF
TRBV11-2 few CASSSDGTYGYTF
TRBV18 few CASSPGTTEFVKRYYEQYF
TRBV7-9 . CASSFSVREINEKLFF
TRBV27 . CASSSLTSWDEQFF
TRBV2 . CATPGRTYNEQFF
TRBV4-1 . CASSHYDRGRSNQPQHF
TRBV7-2 . CASSRMDRANYGYTF
TRBV4-1 . CASSHPGQPNGYTF
TRBV4-2 few CASSQVLTQVLRGAFF
TRBV7-2 . CASSRDEATNEKLFF
TRBV7-6 . CASSPMDRAEQYF
TRBV20-1 . CSARVRDRGRSETQYF